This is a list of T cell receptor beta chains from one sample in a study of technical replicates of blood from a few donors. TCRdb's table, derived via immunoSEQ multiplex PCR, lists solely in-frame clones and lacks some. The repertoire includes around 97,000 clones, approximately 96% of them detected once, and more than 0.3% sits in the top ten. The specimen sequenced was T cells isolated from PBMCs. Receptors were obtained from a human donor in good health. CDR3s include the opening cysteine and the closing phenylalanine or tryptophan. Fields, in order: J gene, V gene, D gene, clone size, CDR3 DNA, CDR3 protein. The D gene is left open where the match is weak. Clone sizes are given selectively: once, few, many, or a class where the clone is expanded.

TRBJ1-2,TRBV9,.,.,TGTGCCAGCAGCGTAGGACACGGCTACACCTTC,CASSVGHGYTF
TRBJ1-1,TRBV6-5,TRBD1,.,TGTGCCAGCAGTTACGGGACAGGGGGGTTTGCTTTCTTT,CASSYGTGGFAFF
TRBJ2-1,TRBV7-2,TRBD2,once,TGTGCCAGCTTCAACCAGGGACTAGCGGGAGGTGAGCAGTTCTTC,CASFNQGLAGGEQFF
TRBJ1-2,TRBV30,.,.,TGTGCCTGGAGTGTAGGCCAGGGTGACGGCTACACCTTC,CAWSVGQGDGYTF
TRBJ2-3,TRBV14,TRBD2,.,TGTGCCAGCAGCGCCCGACTAGCGGGAGGAGCAGATACGCAGTATTTT,CASSARLAGGADTQYF
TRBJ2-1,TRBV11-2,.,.,TGTGCCAGCAGCTTAAGTCGGAGTATGAACAATGAGCAGTTCTTC,CASSLSRSMNNEQFF
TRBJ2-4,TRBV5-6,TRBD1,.,TGTGCCAGCCTAAGTTTAACAGGGGGGCTAGCCAAAAACATTCAGTACTTC,CASLSLTGGLAKNIQYF
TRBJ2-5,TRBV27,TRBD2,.,TGTGCCAGCAGTTTAACTGTAGGACTAGCGATAAGGGAGACCCAGTACTTC,CASSLTVGLAIRETQYF
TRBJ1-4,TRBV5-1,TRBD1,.,TGCGCCAGCAGCTTTAGGGACAGGGACAAACTGTTTTTT,CASSFRDRDKLFF
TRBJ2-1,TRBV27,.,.,TGTGCCAGCAGGGATCAGGGTGGGGGGTGGGACAATGAGCAGTTCTTC,CASRDQGGGWDNEQFF
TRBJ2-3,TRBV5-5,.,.,TGTGCCAGCAGCTTATCACCGGGACTTCAAGATACGCAGTATTTT,CASSLSPGLQDTQYF
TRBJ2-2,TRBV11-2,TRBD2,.,TGTGCCAGCAGCTTAGTAGCGGGGGGGAACACCGGGGAGCTGTTTTTT,CASSLVAGGNTGELFF
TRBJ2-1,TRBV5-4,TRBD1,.,TGTGCCAGCAGCTCGGGACAGGTATGGGAGCAGTTCTTC,CASSSGQVWEQFF
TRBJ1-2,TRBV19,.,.,TGTGCCAGTAGTATAGCCCGGGAGGTCTATGGCTACACCTTC,CASSIAREVYGYTF
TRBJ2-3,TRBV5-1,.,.,TGCGCCAGCAGCTTGGATGGCAGCAGGGACACAGATACGCAGTATTTT,CASSLDGSRDTDTQYF
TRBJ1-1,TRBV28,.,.,TGTGCCAGCAGTTTAATACACAGCAACTTGAACACTGAAGCTTTCTTT,CASSLIHSNLNTEAFF
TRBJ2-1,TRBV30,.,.,TGTGCCTGGAGCTCGACAGGTTACAATGAGCAGTTCTTC,CAWSSTGYNEQFF
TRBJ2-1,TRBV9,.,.,TGTGCCAGCAGCGTTGTCGGGAGAGGGAGTGAGCAGTTCTTC,CASSVVGRGSEQFF
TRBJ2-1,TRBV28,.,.,TGTGCCAGCAGTTTATTAGGAGAGAATAGTGAGCAGTTCTTC,CASSLLGENSEQFF
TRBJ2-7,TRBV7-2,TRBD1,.,TGTGCCAGCAGCTCTCCGGGACAGGGTAAGCAGTACTTC,CASSSPGQGKQYF
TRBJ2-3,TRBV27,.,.,TGTGCCAGCAGTTTGTTACTAGTGATTGATACGCAGTATTTT,CASSLLLVIDTQYF
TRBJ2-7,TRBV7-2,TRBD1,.,TGTGCCAGCAGCTTAGTAGGACAGGGGGCCGAGCAGTACTTC,CASSLVGQGAEQYF
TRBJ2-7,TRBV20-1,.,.,TGCAGTGCCGGGCCGGGGGACGAGCAGTACTTC,CSAGPGDEQYF
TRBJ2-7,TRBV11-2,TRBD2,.,TGTGCCAGCAGCTTAGGCGGGACTAGTTCCTACGAGCAGTACTTC,CASSLGGTSSYEQYF
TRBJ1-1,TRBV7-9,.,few,TGTGCCAGCAGCCTATCCTACAGGGTCACTGAAGCTTTCTTT,CASSLSYRVTEAFF
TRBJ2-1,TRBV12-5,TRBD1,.,TGTGCTAGTGGTTTGGTAGTCCAGGGGACAGGGCTCCCCAATGAGCAGTTCTTC,CASGLVVQGTGLPNEQFF
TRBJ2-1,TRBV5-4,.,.,TGTGCCAGCAGCTTGGACGTCGGGGTGACCTACAATGAGCAGTTCTTC,CASSLDVGVTYNEQFF
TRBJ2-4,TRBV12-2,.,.,TGTGCAAGTCGCTTAGCCCCAGGGGATGGCAGGGAGGGGACTATAGCCAAAAACATTCAGTACTTC,CASRLAPGDGREGTIAKNIQYF
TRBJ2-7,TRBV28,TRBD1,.,TGTGCCAGCTGCGACCCAGGGGGCGCGGACGAGCAGTACTTC,CASCDPGGADEQYF
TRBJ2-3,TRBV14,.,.,TGTGCCAGCAGCAAGGGGCGGGATACGCAGTATTTT,CASSKGRDTQYF
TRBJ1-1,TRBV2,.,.,TGTGCCAGCAGCCTTTACACTGAAGCTTTCTTT,CASSLYTEAFF
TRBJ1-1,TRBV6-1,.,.,TGTGCCAGCAGTGAATTGAGGGAATTAATTGACACTGAAGCTTTCTTT,CASSELRELIDTEAFF
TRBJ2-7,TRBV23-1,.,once,TGCGCCAGCAGTCCTTGTGTTCGGGAGAGCTCCTACGAGCAGTACTTC,CASSPCVRESSYEQYF
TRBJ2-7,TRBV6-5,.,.,TGTGCCAGCAGGACAGGCCCTGCATCCTACGAGCAGTACTTC,CASRTGPASYEQYF
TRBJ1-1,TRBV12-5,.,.,TGTGCTAGTGGAGCAGGGTCCACTGAAGCTTTCTTT,CASGAGSTEAFF
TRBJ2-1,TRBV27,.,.,TGTGCCAGCAGTTTTCTTGATACGGGAGATTCGGATGAGCAGTTCTTC,CASSFLDTGDSDEQFF
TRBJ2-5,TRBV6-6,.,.,TGTGCCAGCAGTTACGATCGGGATAAGTACCAAGAGACCCAGTACTTC,CASSYDRDKYQETQYF
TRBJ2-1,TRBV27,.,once,TGTGCCAGCAGTTACACTAGTAGCAATGAGCAGTTCTTC,CASSYTSSNEQFF
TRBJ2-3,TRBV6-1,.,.,TGTGCCAGCACGGCCGGGATCGGAACAGATACGCAGTATTTT,CASTAGIGTDTQYF
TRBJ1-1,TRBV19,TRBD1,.,TGTGCCAGTACCTTAGGACGACAGGGAGGCACTGAAGCTTTCTTT,CASTLGRQGGTEAFF
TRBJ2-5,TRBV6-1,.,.,TGTGCCAGCAGTGAAGATTCGTGGGAGCAGTACCAAGAGACCCAGTACTTC,CASSEDSWEQYQETQYF
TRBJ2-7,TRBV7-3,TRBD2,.,TGTGCCAGCAGCCGACTAGCGGGAGTCGAGCAGTACTTC,CASSRLAGVEQYF
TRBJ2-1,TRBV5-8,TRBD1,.,TGTGCCAGCAGTTACGACAGGGGGGTGGATGAGCAGTTCTTC,CASSYDRGVDEQFF
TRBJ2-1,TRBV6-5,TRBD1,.,TGTGCCAGCAGTTACGGGGCAGGGGGCAATGAGCAGTTCTTC,CASSYGAGGNEQFF
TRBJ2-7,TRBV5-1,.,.,TGCGCCAGCAGCTTGGAACCCCAGGGGCTGGTATCCTACGAGCAGTACTTC,CASSLEPQGLVSYEQYF